This TCR beta chain appears in the sequencing data of a study of OX40 agonist ivuxolimab in advanced cancers. Study-wide findings and caveats: At doses 0.1 to 3.0 mg/kg, CD4+ and CD8+ clones expanded. Antigen targets of the expanded peripheral T cells went undetermined. Averaging showed that CD8+ T cells had more expanded clones than CD4+ did.

In the case of this clone: Antigen specificity is unknown.

Sequencing used immunoSEQ multiplex PCR; TCRdb keeps in-frame clones, though not all of them. The table records about 72,000 clones, 87% of them present only once. With V trimmed by 5 bases and J by 7 bases, 7 bases remained unmatched. This CDR3 has 14 amino acids. Germline values: CDR1 SNHLY, CDR2 FYNNEI. The source of this sequence is an adult with an advanced solid tumor such as melanoma, head and neck, liver or kidney cancer. Sequenced here: CD4+ or CD8+ T cells sorted from blood, sampled in a trial of the OX40 agonist ivuxolimab. The chain carries TRBV2 and TRBJ2-7; 11 bases are a match to TRBD1. This CDR3 is CASSTDRGLGEQYF. The DNA for the CDR3 is TGTGCCAGCAGTACGGACAGGGGGCTGGGGGAGCAGTACTTC.